This T cell receptor beta chain was recovered during a study of cytomegalovirus exposure and HLA in healthy donors listed by TCRdb under 2017. About the investigation overall: An earlier analysis of some 620 of the donors reported about 260 Gb of sequence data and 95 million to 140 million unique TCR beta sequences obtained from about 180 million T cells. The number of typed donors differed by locus: roughly 620-630 for A, B, C, DRB1 and DQB1; 500 to 550 for DQA1; over 600 for DPA1; and around 490 for DPB1. In a later analysis, previously published TCR beta repertoires from some 640 donors were re-analyzed and high-resolution HLA genotyping was added so that TCR occurrence patterns could be studied. In a later genetic analysis, genome-wide SNP genotypes for about 55% of the roughly 700 donors were used, and that subset was treated as a discovery cohort. Of the 300 to 400 genotyped donors, approximately 83% fell in the genetic ancestry cluster associated with self-reported Caucasian donors. Rather than drawing on any new phenotypic data, the later analysis identified candidate immune exposures from TCR beta sequences and the way those sequences occurred across donors. All discovery cohort repertoires had been generated on a single sequencing platform. Donor age, sex, ethnicity and CMV serostatus were compiled together with the repertoire data. The study profiled the T cell repertoires of about 720 subjects by immunosequencing and related them to cytomegalovirus serostatus. High-throughput TCR immunosequencing, statistical association of individual TCRs with disease status, and machine learning were combined to predict cytomegalovirus infection status. Along with the approximately 700-subject first cohort, a separate validation cohort of 120 different subjects was used. An earlier analysis of several hundred of the donors applied high-throughput TCR beta sequencing to assess whether each TCR beta V gene segment acted as functional or pseudogenic. Both class I and class II loci were covered by HLA typing, at four-digit resolution. Among some 400 genotyped donors of the cohort, an average of about 240,000 unique TCR beta nucleotide sequences was sequenced per donor, of which 15% to 20% were non-productive. The study was designed to test whether signatures of past pathogen exposure could be identified by cataloging public T cell receptors. An early release covering 500 to 750 HLA-typed donors comprised approximately 290 gigabases of sequencing data and 85 million to 100 million unique TCR sequences. Because of strong linkage in the cohort, a few DR-DQ haplotypes were treated as single units for association and clustering.

The cysteine opens and the phenylalanine closes a CDR3 of 15 amino acids. The sequence is cut down to CDR3 DNA, 45 bases in frame from base 1. CDR1 and CDR2 are read off the germline V gene (reference sequence) as SEHNR and FQNEAQ. Compared with germline, V lacks 5 bases and J lacks 7 bases; bases without a gene match: 6. Broader findings and caveats from the paper: Cytomegalovirus status was reported to be diagnosed by the classifier with high specificity and sensitivity in both the original and validation cohorts. A total of 150 to 200 TCR beta chains were listed by the study as associated with cytomegalovirus. A group of highly shared sequence variants was considered likely to be a technical artifact of the sequencing pipeline. In an earlier analysis of about 600 of the donors, most TCR beta V segments appeared in productive rearrangements about 87% or about 30% of the time, broadly matching IMGT annotations. A few of the identified cytomegalovirus-associated TCR beta chains were confirmed in vitro to be specific for cytomegalovirus antigens. This cohort had only TCR beta chains sequenced, and the lack of alpha or paired-chain data limited which features could be detected. In a later genetic analysis, a missense DCLRE1C variant was associated with V-gene and J-gene trimming of TCR beta chains, and the association was replicated in an independent cohort. Because some donors lacked HLA typing at each locus, the association tests relied only on the typed subset. Several of the top co-occurrence clusters appeared to be linked to parvovirus B19, influenza, CMV and Epstein-Barr virus, according to a later analysis. Compared with equally common non-associated chains, HLA-associated TCR beta chains in a later analysis were more clonally expanded and had lower generation probabilities. In a later genetic analysis, fewer N-insertions in productive TCRs were reported among donors in an Asian-associated ancestry cluster than the roughly 700-donor mean. According to the authors, the approach could potentially be generalized to other disease states and immunological phenotypes. At a false discovery rate of 0.05, a later analysis linked 16,000 or so TCR beta sequences to specific HLA alleles. The presence/absence analyses assumed that sequencing depth was roughly uniform across donors, and that assumption may not be true. A further reported finding was that TCR beta sequences accurately predicted the HLA-A and HLA-B alleles for most subjects in the first cohort. When HLA alleles, especially DR and DQ, strongly co-occurred, attributing TCR associations to individual alleles was difficult. Most TCR sequences were seen in very few donors, while some public TCRs were found in many individuals. According to a later analysis, TCR association rates differed among HLA loci, with DRB1 alleles showing the most associated TCRs and HLA-C alleles showing the fewest. CMV serostatus was the only immune exposure information available for the cohort. Linkage disequilibrium might explain the correlated functional status among segregating V segments, but an unknown experimental factor could not be excluded. In a later analysis, most CMV-associated TCR beta chains were found to appear HLA-restricted, with HLA associations seemingly driven largely by CMV exposure. Because counts were too low, about 15 rarely observed V segments, including chromosome 9 orphons, were left out of the earlier analysis of a few hundred of the donors. Some IMGT-functional V segments, including TRBV6-2 and TRBV6-3, could not be distinguished by the 87-base-pair reads and were therefore excluded.

The cohort comprised some 730 healthy bone marrow donors. At the time of sampling, all cohort members were nominally healthy, though unrecorded immune exposures were likely present. The donor was CMV seronegative and belonged to the group of over 300 seronegative cohort members. Each donor provided a peripheral blood sample, and peripheral blood mononuclear cells were used for TCR beta sequencing. The Qiagen DNeasy Blood Extraction Kit was used to extract genomic DNA from the blood cell samples. As concerns this clone: It lacks a known antigen. No base quality values were provided; no much bigger clone lies one nucleotide off.

The protocol used for the library was the immunoSEQ multiplex PCR assay. For the multiplex PCR, a mixture combining 60 forward primers for TCR Vbeta segments and 13 reverse primers for TCR Jbeta segments was used. Amplification of the CDR3 region of rearranged TCR beta genes was performed with a multiplex PCR assay on genomic DNA. Amplified TCR beta libraries were sequenced as 87-base-pair reads on the Illumina HiSeq System. The study's processing was this. A later analysis counted approximately 74 million unique TCR beta chains across the 690 or so repertoires, and roughly 9.9 million of these chains were shared by at least two donors. Raw reads were error-corrected and collapsed into unique sequences with a nearest-neighbor algorithm that merged closely related sequences to remove PCR and sequencing errors. To assign V, D and J gene segments, CDR3 sequences were aligned to IMGT reference sequences. Each retained sequence needed at least a six-nucleotide match to both a V gene segment and a J gene segment. A rearrangement counted as productive if the CDR3 had no stop codons and remained in frame with V and J, and every other rearrangement counted as non-productive. CDR3 was defined according to IMGT convention as the region running from the second conserved V-encoded cysteine to the conserved J-encoded phenylalanine. The earlier analysis of 500 to 650 of the donors excluded any sequence lacking an unambiguous match to a single V gene segment. In an earlier analysis of a few hundred of the donors, V segments were called functional above 56.7% productive rearrangements and were called segregating when the between-donor standard deviation exceeded 5%. A statistical classification framework was built for diagnosing cytomegalovirus status from the catalog of TCR beta chain sequences. In a later analysis, V and J genes were assigned by comparing TCR nucleotide sequences against IMGT/GENE-DB human TR gene sequences. The TCRdist pipeline was used in a later analysis to assign CDR3 sequences and most-parsimonious VDJ recombination scenarios. In a later analysis, each TCR beta chain was defined by its CDR3 amino acid sequence together with its V-gene family, and reads lacking a unique V-gene family were excluded. A later analysis removed 592 highly shared, low-generation-probability nucleotide sequences to deal with suspected cross-contamination and a sequencing artifact. In a later analysis, a clonal expansion index for each public chain was calculated from normalized within-repertoire ranks of inferred template counts. In a later analysis, generation probabilities were computed with a VDJ recombination model fitted to out-of-frame rearrangements, and the resulting probabilities were checked against IGoR. A later analysis scored TCR-TCR, TCR-HLA and TCR-CMV co-occurrence with hypergeometric tests, applying a repertoire-size bias correction to TCR pairs. A later analysis estimated false discovery rates by permuting HLA or CMV assignments 20 times. A later analysis grouped co-occurring TCRs with DBSCAN, adding TCRdist sequence similarity when clustering within HLA-allele-positive subsets. Co-occurrence clustering excluded repertoires with fewer than 30,000 or more than 120,000 public chains, plus five with anomalous nucleotide sharing. As stored in TCRdb, this immuneACCESS dataset retains in-frame rearrangements with V and J assigned. A fraction of the clones does not appear; measured against another copy, unresolved V genes explain less than half of the discrepancy, and the remainder lacks a known reason. V and J calls and clone size are given by that table; D and trimming were obtained from the DNA. In all, the sample holds about 52,000 clones, and about three quarters of those were seen once. The ten largest clones add up to 7% to 10% of the sample.

This TCR was sampled from a woman aged 45-60 years in good health and CMV-seronegative. Here the chain combines TRBV7-9 and TRBJ1-5; TRBD1 agrees with 12 junctional bases. The sample consisted of PBMCs. In nucleotide form, the sequence is TGTGCCAGCAGCATGGGGACAGGGGGCGTGCAGCCCCAGCATTTT. This gives the protein CASSMGTGGVQPQHF.